The rows below give T cell receptor beta chains drawn from one sample of a study of T and B cells in COVID-19 patients. TCRdb independently ran MiXCR on the multiplex PCR reads; one entry per CDR3 protein. The data hold some 14,000 distinct CDR3 sequences, with 28% observed a single time. Sequencing input: blood. These receptors were taken from a human donor who had recovered from COVID-19. Each CDR3 is given with its conserved first and last residue. The D gene is left open where the match is weak. Part of the rows lack a size; the others show once, few, many or a class for expanded clones.

D gene: .; J gene: TRBJ2-1; clone size: .; V gene: TRBV28; CDR3 protein: CASSLPPAVRSLNEQFF; CDR3 DNA: TGTGCCAGCAGTTTGCCCCCGGCGGTCAGGTCCCTCAATGAGCAGTTCTTC
D gene: TRBD2; J gene: TRBJ2-2; clone size: .; V gene: TRBV12-3/TRBV12-4; CDR3 protein: CASGPWRGENTGELFF; CDR3 DNA: TGTGCTAGTGGTCCCTGGCGGGGGGAGAACACCGGGGAGCTGTTTTTT
D gene: TRBD2; J gene: TRBJ2-1; clone size: .; V gene: TRBV6-5; CDR3 protein: CASSSGTSAYNEQFF; CDR3 DNA: TGTGCCAGCAGTTCCGGGACTAGCGCATACAATGAGCAGTTCTTC
D gene: .; J gene: TRBJ2-3; clone size: many; V gene: TRBV6-5; CDR3 protein: CASSDTRVDTQYF; CDR3 DNA: TGTGCCAGCAGTGATACCCGCGTAGATACGCAGTATTTT
D gene: TRBD2; J gene: TRBJ2-7; clone size: many; V gene: TRBV13; CDR3 protein: CASSLDGRAYYEQYF; CDR3 DNA: TGTGCCAGCAGCTTAGACGGGAGGGCCTACTACGAGCAGTACTTC
D gene: .; J gene: TRBJ2-2; clone size: medium-sized; V gene: TRBV27; CDR3 protein: CASSFLGGTGELFF; CDR3 DNA: TGTGCCAGCAGTTTTTTAGGGGGCACCGGGGAGCTGTTTTTT
D gene: TRBD1; J gene: TRBJ1-4; clone size: medium-sized; V gene: TRBV19; CDR3 protein: CASSIWTGGNEKLFF; CDR3 DNA: TGTGCCAGTAGTATCTGGACAGGGGGTAATGAAAAACTGTTTTTT
D gene: TRBD2; J gene: TRBJ2-5; clone size: medium-sized; V gene: TRBV19; CDR3 protein: CASRGLAGAETQYF; CDR3 DNA: TGTGCCAGTAGAGGGCTAGCGGGAGCGGAGACCCAGTACTTC
D gene: TRBD2; J gene: TRBJ2-7; clone size: medium-sized; V gene: TRBV12-3/TRBV12-4; CDR3 protein: CASNIGGEQYF; CDR3 DNA: TGTGCCAGCAATATCGGGGGGGAGCAGTACTTC
D gene: .; J gene: TRBJ1-5; clone size: many; V gene: TRBV6-5; CDR3 protein: CASRPALGPQHF; CDR3 DNA: TGTGCCAGCAGGCCGGCTTTAGGTCCCCAGCATTTT
D gene: TRBD2; J gene: TRBJ2-7; clone size: .; V gene: TRBV6-5; CDR3 protein: CASSYDGTSGYEQYF; CDR3 DNA: TGTGCCAGCAGTTACGATGGGACTAGCGGCTACGAGCAGTACTTC
D gene: TRBD1; J gene: TRBJ1-5; clone size: few; V gene: TRBV30; CDR3 protein: CAWSTGTGSNQPQHF; CDR3 DNA: TGTGCCTGGAGCACCGGGACAGGGAGCAATCAGCCCCAGCATTTT
D gene: TRBD1; J gene: TRBJ1-1; clone size: medium-sized; V gene: TRBV29-1; CDR3 protein: CSARSYRGNTEAFF; CDR3 DNA: TGCAGCGCCCGCAGTTACAGGGGGAACACTGAAGCTTTCTTT
D gene: TRBD1; J gene: TRBJ1-2; clone size: .; V gene: TRBV14; CDR3 protein: CASSPDRVVNTF; CDR3 DNA: TGTGCCAGCAGCCCGGACAGGGTGGTGAACACCTTC
D gene: TRBD1; J gene: TRBJ1-4; clone size: .; V gene: TRBV18; CDR3 protein: CASSPDRGRENNEKLFF; CDR3 DNA: TGTGCCAGCTCACCGGACAGGGGGCGGGAGAATAATGAAAAACTGTTTTTT
D gene: .; J gene: TRBJ2-7; clone size: medium-sized; V gene: TRBV29-1; CDR3 protein: CSVRVGLQYF; CDR3 DNA: TGCAGCGTGCGCGTTGGGTTACAGTACTTC
D gene: .; J gene: TRBJ1-2; clone size: .; V gene: TRBV7-9; CDR3 protein: CASSLGGLGGYTF; CDR3 DNA: TGTGCCAGCAGCTTAGGCGGTTTGGGTGGCTACACCTTC
D gene: .; J gene: TRBJ2-3; clone size: many; V gene: TRBV6-5; CDR3 protein: CASGRTGTTDTQYF; CDR3 DNA: TGTGCCAGCGGGAGGACTGGCACCACAGATACGCAGTATTTT
D gene: .; J gene: TRBJ1-5; clone size: few; V gene: TRBV6-1; CDR3 protein: CASSRSRGITQPQHF; CDR3 DNA: TGTGCCAGCAGTCGGAGCCGGGGCATCACTCAGCCCCAGCATTTT
D gene: .; J gene: TRBJ1-1; clone size: medium-sized; V gene: TRBV30; CDR3 protein: CAWSRALNTEAFF; CDR3 DNA: TGTGCCTGGAGCCGAGCCTTGAACACTGAAGCTTTCTTT
D gene: .; J gene: TRBJ2-1; clone size: medium-sized; V gene: TRBV6-1; CDR3 protein: CASSQRGRNRNEQFF; CDR3 DNA: TGTGCCAGCAGTCAACGAGGCAGGAACCGCAATGAGCAGTTCTTC
D gene: TRBD1; J gene: TRBJ2-2; clone size: .; V gene: TRBV19; CDR3 protein: CATTSPGQVAGELFF; CDR3 DNA: TGTGCCACGACTTCACCGGGACAGGTGGCCGGGGAGCTGTTTTTT